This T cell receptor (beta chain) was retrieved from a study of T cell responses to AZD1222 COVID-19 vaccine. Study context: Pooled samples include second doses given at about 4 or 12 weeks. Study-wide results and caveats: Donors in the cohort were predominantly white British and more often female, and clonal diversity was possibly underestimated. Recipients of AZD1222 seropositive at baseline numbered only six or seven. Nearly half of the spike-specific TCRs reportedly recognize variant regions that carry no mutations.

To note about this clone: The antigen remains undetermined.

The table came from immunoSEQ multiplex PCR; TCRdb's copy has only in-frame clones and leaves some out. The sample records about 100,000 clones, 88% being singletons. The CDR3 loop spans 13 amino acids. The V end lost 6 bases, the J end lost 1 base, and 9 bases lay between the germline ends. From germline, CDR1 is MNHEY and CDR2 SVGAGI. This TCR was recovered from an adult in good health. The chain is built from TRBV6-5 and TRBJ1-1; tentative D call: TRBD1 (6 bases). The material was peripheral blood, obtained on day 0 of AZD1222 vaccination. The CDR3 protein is CASRPDRNTEAFF. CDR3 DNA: TGTGCCAGCAGACCGGACAGGAACACTGAAGCTTTCTTT.